The rows below give T cell receptor beta chains drawn from one sample of a study of cytomegalovirus exposure and HLA in healthy donors. Generated by immunoSEQ multiplex PCR, the TCRdb table keeps only in-frame clones and is missing some. Its table records approximately 38,000 clones. The sample consisted of PBMCs. These TCRs come from a human donor in good health. Each CDR3 is given with its conserved first and last residue. D genes are given only for firm matches.

V: TRBV29-1
D: TRBD1
J: TRBJ2-3
DNA: TGCAGCTACGACAGGGGGGGCACAGATACGCAGTATTTT
CDR3: CSYDRGGTDTQYF

V: TRBV6-5
D: -
J: TRBJ2-2
DNA: TGTGCCAGCAGCCCCAGGGGGGCCGGGGAGCTGTTTTTT
CDR3: CASSPRGAGELFF

V: TRBV10-1
D: TRBD1
J: TRBJ1-1
DNA: TGCGCCAGCAGTGAGGAAGCCGGACAGGATGAAGCTTTCTTT
CDR3: CASSEEAGQDEAFF

V: TRBV5-1
D: -
J: TRBJ1-5
DNA: TGCGCCAGCAGATTAGAGGGGGGCAATCAGCCCCAGCATTTT
CDR3: CASRLEGGNQPQHF

V: TRBV9
D: -
J: TRBJ1-6
DNA: TGTGCCAGCAGCATAGGTACGGGGACATTAGAGCAACTGACCCTCCACTTT
CDR3: CASSIGTGTLEQLTLHF

V: TRBV19
D: TRBD1
J: TRBJ1-5
DNA: TGTGCCAGTAGTCCCCTCTCGGACAGGGCCTTTTCTTTTAGCAATCAGCCCCAGCATTTT
CDR3: CASSPLSDRAFSFSNQPQHF

V: TRBV19
D: TRBD1
J: TRBJ1-2
DNA: TGTGCCAGTAGTATAGCTTCGACAGGGCAGGGATATGGCTACACCTTC
CDR3: CASSIASTGQGYGYTF

V: TRBV18
D: -
J: TRBJ1-6
DNA: TGTGCCAGCTCACCAGGGGACTCACACCTCCACTTT
CDR3: CASSPGDSHLHF

V: TRBV5-5
D: -
J: TRBJ1-4
DNA: TGTGCCAGCAGCTTGTCACAGGGCGGGGGGAATGAAAAACTGTTTTTT
CDR3: CASSLSQGGGNEKLFF

V: TRBV7-8
D: -
J: TRBJ1-5
DNA: TGTGCCAGCAGCTTAAATCGGGTTGGTGGCAATCAGCCCCAGCATTTT
CDR3: CASSLNRVGGNQPQHF

V: TRBV6-1
D: -
J: TRBJ2-7
DNA: TGTGCCAGCACCTCCTGGGGCAGGGGCTCCTACGAGCAGTACTTC
CDR3: CASTSWGRGSYEQYF

V: TRBV18
D: -
J: TRBJ1-6
DNA: TGTGCCAGCTCATCGGACAGATCGGGTTCACCCCTCCACTTT
CDR3: CASSSDRSGSPLHF

V: TRBV4-1
D: TRBD1
J: TRBJ1-2
DNA: TGCGCCAGCAGCCAAGATCCCGGACAGGCCCCTGACTATGGCTACACCTTC
CDR3: CASSQDPGQAPDYGYTF

V: TRBV12-5
D: -
J: TRBJ1-2
DNA: TGTGCTCCAAGGACAGTCTTTCCCTACTCTGGCTACACCTTC
CDR3: CAPRTVFPYSGYTF

V: TRBV7-3
D: TRBD2
J: TRBJ2-1
DNA: TGTGCCAGCAGCTTAGGCACTAGCGGGGGAGAGCAGTTCTTC
CDR3: CASSLGTSGGEQFF

V: TRBV28
D: -
J: TRBJ1-3
DNA: TGTGCCAGCAGGCGGACAGCACTCTCTGGAAACACCATATATTTT
CDR3: CASRRTALSGNTIYF

V: TRBV4-1
D: -
J: TRBJ1-1
DNA: TGCGCCAGCAGCCAAGAATTCCGGGGGTTCGACACTGAAGCTTTCTTT
CDR3: CASSQEFRGFDTEAFF

V: TRBV28
D: -
J: TRBJ1-5
DNA: TGTGCCAGCAGTCCCGGCGGCCCCGGAGGTCAGCCCCAGCATTTT
CDR3: CASSPGGPGGQPQHF

V: TRBV30
D: -
J: TRBJ1-5
DNA: TGTGCCTGGAACGGGCAGGGGCTACAGCACCAGCATTTT
CDR3: CAWNGQGLQHQHF

V: TRBV9
D: -
J: TRBJ1-2
DNA: TGTGCCAGCCGAGGGGTTTCTAGCGTCTACACCTTC
CDR3: CASRGVSSVYTF

V: TRBV28
D: -
J: TRBJ1-1
DNA: TGTGCCAGCGGGGGGGGGAACACTGAAGCTTTCTTT
CDR3: CASGGGNTEAFF

V: TRBV7-9
D: TRBD1
J: TRBJ2-2
DNA: TGTGCCAGCAGCTCCGCGTGGGCAGGGGGTCCCGGGGAGCTGTTTTTT
CDR3: CASSSAWAGGPGELFF

V: TRBV30
D: TRBD1
J: TRBJ2-7
DNA: TGTGCCTGGAGTGTAACAGGGGTTGGCGAGCAGTACTTC
CDR3: CAWSVTGVGEQYF

V: TRBV6-5
D: -
J: TRBJ2-7
DNA: TGTGCCAGCAGTTACAGCACCGAAAATGCCTACGAGCAGTACTTC
CDR3: CASSYSTENAYEQYF

V: TRBV11-1
D: -
J: TRBJ2-2
DNA: TGTGCCAGCAGCGAAGGGGCCTACACAGTCGGGGAGCTGTTTTTT
CDR3: CASSEGAYTVGELFF

V: TRBV19
D: -
J: TRBJ2-2
DNA: TGTGCCAGTAGTGAGGCCGGGGAGCTGTTTTTT
CDR3: CASSEAGELFF

V: TRBV15
D: TRBD1
J: TRBJ2-1
DNA: TGTGCCACCAGCAGAGACCCCGGGACAGGGAATACCTACAATGAGCAGTTCTTC
CDR3: CATSRDPGTGNTYNEQFF